These T cell receptor beta chains were read from a single sample in a study of blood T cell repertoires in COVID-19. Here immunoSEQ multiplex PCR was the method, and the copy in TCRdb shows in-frame clones only, minus some. Here the sample spans approximately 240,000 clones, roughly 84% being singletons. The source material was peripheral blood. The receptors were sampled from a woman aged 25-40 years who had recovered from COVID-19. The CDR3 runs from the conserved cysteine through the conserved F or W. A D gene is named only where the DNA matches it firmly. Clone size is not always given. Where it is, it says once, few, many or a class for expanded clones.

>TRBD2|TRBJ2-1|few|TRBV6-5|15
CASSYRRERHNEQFF
TGTGCCAGCAGTTACCGGCGGGAGCGTCACAATGAGCAGTTCTTC
>TRBD1|TRBJ2-3|NA|TRBV19|15
CASIPGQGSTDTQYF
TGTGCCAGTATTCCGGGACAGGGGAGCACAGATACGCAGTATTTT
>TRBD2|TRBJ2-7|NA|TRBV27|17
CASSLSFRGGLTYEQYF
TGTGCCAGCAGTTTATCCTTCCGGGGGGGCCTCACCTACGAGCAGTACTTC
>NA|TRBJ1-5|NA|TRBV7-8|12
CASFAPEGPQHF
TGTGCCAGCTTCGCTCCGGAGGGGCCCCAGCATTTT
>TRBD1|TRBJ1-6|NA|TRBV14|15
CASSQTQGIITPLHF
TGTGCCAGCAGCCAAACACAGGGGATTATAACACCCCTCCACTTT
>NA|TRBJ1-1|NA|TRBV10-1|14
CASSESGLPTEAFF
TGCGCCAGCAGTGAGTCCGGTCTGCCAACTGAAGCTTTCTTT
>NA|TRBJ2-2|NA|TRBV21-1|20
CASSKGGLAGEGEHTGELFF
TGTGCCAGCAGCAAAGGGGGACTAGCGGGAGAAGGGGAGCACACCGGGGAGCTGTTTTTT
>NA|TRBJ2-7|NA|TRBV5-6|14
CASSLVSSAYEQYF
TGTGCCAGCAGCTTGGTTTCTTCAGCCTACGAGCAGTACTTC
>TRBD1|TRBJ2-1|NA|TRBV3-1/TRBV3-2|16
CASSHPLGTGGYEQFF
TGTGCCAGCAGCCATCCACTGGGGACAGGGGGTTATGAGCAGTTCTTC
>TRBD2|TRBJ2-1|NA|TRBV4-2|16
CASSQTSGISYNEQFF
TGTGCCAGCAGCCAGACTAGCGGGATCTCCTACAATGAGCAGTTCTTC
>TRBD2|TRBJ2-1|NA|TRBV6-6|15
CASSYLSGRGDEQFF
TGTGCCAGCAGTTACCTTAGCGGGAGAGGGGATGAGCAGTTCTTC
>TRBD1|TRBJ2-1|NA|TRBV9|15
CASSVGTGGYNEQFF
TGTGCCAGCAGCGTGGGGACAGGGGGTTACAATGAGCAGTTCTTC
>TRBD2|TRBJ2-7|NA|TRBV6-1|13
CASSDLAGIEQYF
TGTGCCAGCAGCGACCTAGCGGGGATCGAGCAGTACTTC
>TRBD2|TRBJ2-5|once|TRBV18|16
CASSPVIAGGGETQYF
TGTGCCAGCTCACCAGTGATAGCGGGAGGTGGCGAGACCCAGTACTTC
>TRBD2|TRBJ2-7|NA|TRBV7-8|15
CASSPGTSGSYEQYF
TGTGCCAGCAGCCCAGGGACTAGCGGGAGCTACGAGCAGTACTTC
>NA|TRBJ2-7|NA|TRBV28|15
CASSRTSLGHYEQYF
TGTGCCAGCAGTCGTACTAGCTTAGGTCACTACGAGCAGTACTTC
>TRBD2|TRBJ2-4|NA|TRBV5-1|17
CASSLAGGPRAKNIQYF
TGCGCCAGCAGCTTAGCGGGAGGGCCCAGAGCCAAAAACATTCAGTACTTC